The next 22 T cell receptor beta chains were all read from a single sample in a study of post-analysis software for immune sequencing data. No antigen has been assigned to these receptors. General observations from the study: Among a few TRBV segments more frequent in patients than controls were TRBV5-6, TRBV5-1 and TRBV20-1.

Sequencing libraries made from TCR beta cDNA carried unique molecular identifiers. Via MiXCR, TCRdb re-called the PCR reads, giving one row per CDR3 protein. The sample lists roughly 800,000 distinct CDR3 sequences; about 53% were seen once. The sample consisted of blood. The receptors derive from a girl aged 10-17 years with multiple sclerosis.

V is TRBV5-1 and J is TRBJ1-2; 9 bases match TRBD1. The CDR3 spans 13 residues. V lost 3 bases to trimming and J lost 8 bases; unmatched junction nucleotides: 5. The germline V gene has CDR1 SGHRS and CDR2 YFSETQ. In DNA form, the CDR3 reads TGCGCCAGCAGCTGGGGACAGGGCCGAGGCTACACCTTC. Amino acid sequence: CASSWGQGRGYTF.

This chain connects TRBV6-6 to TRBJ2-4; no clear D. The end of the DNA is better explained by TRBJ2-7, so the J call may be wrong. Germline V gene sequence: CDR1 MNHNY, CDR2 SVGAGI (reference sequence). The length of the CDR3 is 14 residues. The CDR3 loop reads CASSYTATTYEQYF. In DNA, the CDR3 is TGTGCCAGCAGTTACACGGCTACAACCTACGAGCAGTACTTC.

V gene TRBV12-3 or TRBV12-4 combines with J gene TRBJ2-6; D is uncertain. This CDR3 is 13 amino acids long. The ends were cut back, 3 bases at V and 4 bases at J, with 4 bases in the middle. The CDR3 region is CASSFKGANVLTF. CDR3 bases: TGTGCCAGCAGTTTTAAGGGGGCCAACGTCCTGACTTTC.

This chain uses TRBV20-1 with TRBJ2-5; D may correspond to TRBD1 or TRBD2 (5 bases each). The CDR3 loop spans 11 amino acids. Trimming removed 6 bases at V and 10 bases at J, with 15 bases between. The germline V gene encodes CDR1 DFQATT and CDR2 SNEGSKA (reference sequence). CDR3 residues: CSAPSVGDQYF. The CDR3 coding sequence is TGCAGTGCCCCCTCGGTGGGGGACCAGTACTTC.

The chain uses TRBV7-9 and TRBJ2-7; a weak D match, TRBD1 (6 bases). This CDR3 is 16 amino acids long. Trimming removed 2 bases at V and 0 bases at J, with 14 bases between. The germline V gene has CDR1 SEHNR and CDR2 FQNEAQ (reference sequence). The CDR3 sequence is CASSLRVRDTSYEQYF. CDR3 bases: TGTGCCAGCAGCTTAAGGGTGAGGGACACCTCCTACGAGCAGTACTTC.

CDR3 in DNA: TGTGCCAGCTCTGAGACCGGGACAGGGACGTTTAGGTTCGCTGAAGCTTTCTTT. As protein: CASSETGTGTFRFAEAFF. The chain links TRBV6-4 to TRBJ1-1; 9 nucleotides line up with TRBD1. This CDR3 comprises 18 residues. V lost 8 bases to trimming and J lost 6 bases; unmatched junction nucleotides: 22. The germline V gene encodes CDR1 MRHNA and CDR2 SNTAGT.

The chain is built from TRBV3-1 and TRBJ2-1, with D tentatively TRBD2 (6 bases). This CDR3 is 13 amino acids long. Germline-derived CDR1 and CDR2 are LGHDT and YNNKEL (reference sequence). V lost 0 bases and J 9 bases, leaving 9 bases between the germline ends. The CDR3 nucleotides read TGTGCCAGCAGCCAAGATGGGGGGACTGAGCAGTTCTTC. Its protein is CASSQDGGTEQFF.

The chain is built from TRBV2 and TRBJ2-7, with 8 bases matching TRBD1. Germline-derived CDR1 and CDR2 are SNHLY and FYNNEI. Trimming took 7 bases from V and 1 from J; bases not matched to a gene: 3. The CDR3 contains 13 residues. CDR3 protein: CASTWTGSYEQYF. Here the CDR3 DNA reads TGTGCCAGCACCTGGACAGGGTCCTACGAGCAGTACTTC.

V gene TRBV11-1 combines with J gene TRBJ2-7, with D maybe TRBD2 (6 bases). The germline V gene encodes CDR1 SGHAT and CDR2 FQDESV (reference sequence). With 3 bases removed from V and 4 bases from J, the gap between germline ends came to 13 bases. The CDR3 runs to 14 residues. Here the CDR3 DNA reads TGTGCCAGCAGCTTCGGGGCGGGACCATACGAGCAGTACTTC. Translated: CASSFGAGPYEQYF.

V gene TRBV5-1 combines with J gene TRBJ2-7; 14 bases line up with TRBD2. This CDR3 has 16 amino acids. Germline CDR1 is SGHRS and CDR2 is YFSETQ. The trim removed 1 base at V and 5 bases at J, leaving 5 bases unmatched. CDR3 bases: TGCGCCAGCAGCTTGTCGGGACTAGCGGGAGTAAACGAGCAGTACTTC. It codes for CASSLSGLAGVNEQYF.

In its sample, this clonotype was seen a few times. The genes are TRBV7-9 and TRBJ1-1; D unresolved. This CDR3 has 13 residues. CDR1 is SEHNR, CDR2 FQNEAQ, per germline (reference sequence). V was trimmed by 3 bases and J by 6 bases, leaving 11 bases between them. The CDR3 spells CASSFNLEAEAFF. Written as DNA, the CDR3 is TGTGCCAGCAGCTTCAACCTCGAAGCTGAAGCTTTCTTT.

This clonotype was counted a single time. The CDR3 sequence is CSVRQGRFYEQYF. The DNA of the CDR3 is TGCAGCGTGAGACAGGGTAGGTTCTACGAGCAGTACTTC. The rearrangement joins TRBV29-1 to TRBJ2-4; TRBD1 agrees at 7 bases. The J call is in doubt because the DNA end fits TRBJ2-7 better. The germline V gene encodes CDR1 SQVTM and CDR2 ANQGSEA. CDR3 length: 13 amino acids.

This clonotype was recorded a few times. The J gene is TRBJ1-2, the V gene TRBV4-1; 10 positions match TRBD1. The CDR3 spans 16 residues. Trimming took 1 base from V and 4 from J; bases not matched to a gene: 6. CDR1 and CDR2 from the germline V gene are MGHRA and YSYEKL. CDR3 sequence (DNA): TGCGCCAGCAGCCAAGGGACAGGGGGATTAAGCTATGGCTACACCTTC. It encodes CASSQGTGGLSYGYTF.

CDR3 sequence (DNA): TGCGCCAGCAGCCAATTACGGGGGAGGTGGGAGACCCAGTACTTC. Residues: CASSQLRGRWETQYF. The V call is TRBV4-1, the J call TRBJ2-5; D is possibly TRBD2 (6 bases). From germline, CDR1 is MGHRA and CDR2 YSYEKL. V lost 2 bases and J 5 bases, leaving 15 bases between the germline ends. This CDR3 region has 15 residues.

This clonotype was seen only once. This chain's CDR3 is CSVYHEGENIQYF. CDR3 in DNA: TGCAGCGTTTACCATGAGGGCGAAAACATTCAGTACTTC. The genes are TRBV29-1 and TRBJ2-4; D is perhaps TRBD2 (5 bases). V was cut by 5 bases and J by 5 bases, with 13 bases left in between. Germline CDR1 is SQVTM and CDR2 is ANQGSEA. The CDR3 is 13 residues long. The full variable domain, rest sourced from reference TRBV29-1 and TRBJ2-4, is SAVISQKPSRDICQRGTSLTIQCQVDSQVTMMFWYRQQPGQSLTLIATANQGSEATYESGFVIDKFPISRPNLTFSTLTVSNMSPEDSSIYLCSVYHEGENIQYFGAGTRLSVL.

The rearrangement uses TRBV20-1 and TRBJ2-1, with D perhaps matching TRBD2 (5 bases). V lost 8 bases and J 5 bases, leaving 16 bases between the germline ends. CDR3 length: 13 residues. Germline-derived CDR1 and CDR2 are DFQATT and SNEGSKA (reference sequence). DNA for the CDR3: TGCAGTACCTATATACCGGGAAACAATGAGCAGTTCTTC. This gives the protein CSTYIPGNNEQFF.

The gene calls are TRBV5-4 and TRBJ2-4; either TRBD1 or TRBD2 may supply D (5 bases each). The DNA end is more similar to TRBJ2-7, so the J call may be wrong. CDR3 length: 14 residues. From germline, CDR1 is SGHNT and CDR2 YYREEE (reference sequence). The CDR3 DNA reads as TGTGCCAGCAGTCGGGGCCCCGAATCCTACGAGCAGTACTTC. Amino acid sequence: CASSRGPESYEQYF.

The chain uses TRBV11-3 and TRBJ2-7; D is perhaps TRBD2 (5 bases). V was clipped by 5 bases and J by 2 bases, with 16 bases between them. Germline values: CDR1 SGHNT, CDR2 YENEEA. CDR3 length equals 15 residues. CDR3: CASSPTTTDPYEQYF. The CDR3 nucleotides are TGTGCCAGCAGCCCGACTACCACGGACCCCTACGAGCAGTACTTC.

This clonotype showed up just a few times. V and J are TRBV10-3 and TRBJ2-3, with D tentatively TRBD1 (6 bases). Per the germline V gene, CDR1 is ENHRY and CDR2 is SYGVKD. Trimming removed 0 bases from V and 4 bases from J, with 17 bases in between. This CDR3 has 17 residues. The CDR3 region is CAISESEPPKGADTQYF. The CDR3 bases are TGTGCCATCAGTGAGTCTGAGCCGCCCAAGGGGGCAGATACGCAGTATTTT.

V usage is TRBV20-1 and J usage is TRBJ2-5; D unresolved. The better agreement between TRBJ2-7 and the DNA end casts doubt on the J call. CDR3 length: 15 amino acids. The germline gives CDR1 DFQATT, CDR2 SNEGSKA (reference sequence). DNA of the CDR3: TGCAGTGCTATTCTGAATGGGTTAAGCTCCTACGAGCAGTACTTC. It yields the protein CSAILNGLSSYEQYF.

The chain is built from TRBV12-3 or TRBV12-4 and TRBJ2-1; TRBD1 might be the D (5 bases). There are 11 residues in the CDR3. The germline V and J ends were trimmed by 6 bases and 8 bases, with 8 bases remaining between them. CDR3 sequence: CASSRADEQFF. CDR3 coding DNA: TGTGCCAGCAGCAGGGCTGATGAGCAGTTCTTC.

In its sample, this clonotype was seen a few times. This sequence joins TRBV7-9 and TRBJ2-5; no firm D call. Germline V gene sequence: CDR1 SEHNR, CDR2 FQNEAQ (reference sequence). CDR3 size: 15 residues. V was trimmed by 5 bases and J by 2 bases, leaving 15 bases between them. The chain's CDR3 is CASSTSMRLQETQYF. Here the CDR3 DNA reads TGTGCCAGCAGCACCTCGATGAGACTTCAAGAGACCCAGTACTTC.